A single sample is the source of the 30 T cell receptor beta chains below, sequenced in a study of T-cell memory formation after mild COVID-19. MiXCR, applied by TCRdb to the 5' RACE reads, yields one record per CDR3 protein. The sample holds around 300,000 distinct CDR3 sequences, roughly an eighth seen once. Input material: PBMCs or a T cell subset sorted from them (not recorded which). The receptor set was obtained from a man aged 18 to 35 who had mild COVID-19 (a few samples of this study predate the infection). Cell type and time point are not known.

In this sample, this clonotype turned up a few times. The rearrangement links TRBV4-3 to TRBJ2-5; either TRBD1 or TRBD2 may supply D (5 bases each). This CDR3 is built from 14 residues. Germline CDR1 and CDR2: LGHNA and YSLEER. With 1 base removed from V and 1 base from J, the gap between germline ends came to 7 bases. The CDR3 region is CASSQVGTQETQYF. DNA of the CDR3: TGCGCCAGCAGCCAAGTGGGGACCCAAGAGACCCAGTACTTC.

The genes are TRBV25-1 and TRBJ1-4, with TRBD1 identical over 8 bases. The CDR3 length is 12 residues. Germline V gene sequence: CDR1 MGHDK, CDR2 SYGVNS. Trimming removed 4 bases from V and 15 bases from J; junction bases left unmatched: 7. The CDR3 is CASSGQGQVLFF. The CDR3 bases are TGTGCCAGCAGTGGACAGGGGCAGGTCTTGTTTTTT.

The sample holds a few counts of this clonotype. V and J are TRBV7-9 and TRBJ2-3, with 7 bases that match TRBD1. In germline, CDR1 is SEHNR, CDR2 FQNEAQ (reference sequence). This CDR3 region has 14 residues. CDR3 sequence reads: CAFRDRATTDTQYF. CDR3 nucleotide sequence: TGTGCTTTCAGGGACAGAGCTACCACAGATACGCAGTATTTT.

This clonotype was recorded a few times. This rearrangement joins TRBV2 to TRBJ1-5; D is undetermined. The V end was cut by 3 bases, the J end by 6 bases, with 12 bases between. Per the germline V gene, CDR1 is SNHLY and CDR2 is FYNNEI. The CDR3 totals 14 residues. The CDR3 DNA sequence: TGTGCCAGCAGTGATCGTGGGCGCACTCAGCCCCAGCATTTT. This encodes CASSDRGRTQPQHF.

This chain links TRBV7-9 with TRBJ1-6; 8 bases fit TRBD1. CDR3 length equals 16 residues. Germline-derived CDR1 and CDR2 are SEHNR and FQNEAQ (reference sequence). V shed 4 bases and J 7 bases; nucleotides not matched to a gene: 9. CDR3 nucleotide sequence: TGTGCCAGCAGCTCCTCTTGGGACAGGAGAAATTCACCCCTCCACTTT. Translating gives CASSSSWDRRNSPLHF.

DNA for the CDR3: TGTGCCAGCAGCTTAGTGGGGTTAGGGGATGAGCAGTTCTTC. Translation gives CASSLVGLGDEQFF. The V call is TRBV7-2, the J call TRBJ2-1; tentative D call: TRBD1 (5 bases). V dropped 1 base and J dropped 8 bases, with 12 bases sitting between them. The CDR3 contains 14 residues. Germline V gives CDR1 SGHTA, CDR2 FQGNSA. Combining the CDR3 with reference TRBV7-2 and TRBJ2-1 gives the whole variable domain GAGVSQSPSNKVTEKGKDVELRCDPISGHTALYWYRQSLGQGLEFLIYFQGNSAPDKSGLPSDRFSAERTGGSVSTLTIQRTQQEDSAVYLCASSLVGLGDEQFFGPGTRLTVL.

This clonotype was counted between two and nine times. The chain carries TRBV5-5 and TRBJ1-4; a weak D match, TRBD1 (5 bases). This CDR3 spans 15 amino acids. The V end was cut by 4 bases, the J end by 7 bases, with 17 bases between. Germline V gives CDR1 SGHKS, CDR2 YYEKEE (reference sequence). Written as DNA, the CDR3 is TGTGCCAGCAGCCCCGGGGCCGGGCGGGGTGAAAAACTGTTTTTT. It encodes CASSPGAGRGEKLFF.

This chain uses TRBV20-1 with TRBJ2-5; possible D gene TRBD2, 6 bases. This CDR3 comprises 14 residues. V shed 5 bases and J shed 5 bases, with 18 bases lying between them. The germline V gene has CDR1 DFQATT and CDR2 SNEGSKA (reference sequence). CDR3 residues: CSAPLWRGRETQYF. CDR3 DNA sequence: TGCAGTGCTCCCCTGTGGAGGGGCCGCGAGACCCAGTACTTC.

The V and J genes are TRBV6-6 and TRBJ2-2, with 8 bases matching TRBD2. The CDR3 spans 16 residues. Germline V gene data show CDR1 as MNHNY and CDR2 as SVGAGI (reference sequence). The V segment lost 3 bases and the J segment 6 bases; nucleotides outside the gene matches: 9. The CDR3 region has the DNA TGTGCCAGCAGTTATACTGGACTAGCTATTCCCGGGGAGCTGTTTTTT. This codes for CASSYTGLAIPGELFF.

The chain employs TRBV12-3 or TRBV12-4 and TRBJ1-1; a weak D match, TRBD1 (5 bases). Trimming pared 3 bases from V and 1 base from J, leaving 12 bases between. The CDR3 sequence is 15 residues long. The CDR3 region is CASSLGQLPNTEAFF. In nucleotides, the CDR3 is TGTGCCAGCAGTTTGGGGCAACTACCGAACACTGAAGCTTTCTTT.

This clonotype has a count of ten or more. The chain is built from TRBV5-1 and TRBJ2-5, with D unresolved. V was trimmed by 4 bases and J by 0 bases, leaving 13 bases between them. Germline CDR1 is SGHRS and CDR2 is YFSETQ. This CDR3 is 15 amino acids long. This CDR3 is CASSEIWRDQETQYF. The CDR3 DNA reads TGCGCCAGCAGCGAGATTTGGAGAGACCAAGAGACCCAGTACTTC.

The chain is built from TRBV7-2 and TRBJ2-7; a possible D gene is TRBD1 (5 bases). V gave up 2 bases and J gave up 4 bases, with 12 bases separating them. CDR3 length equals 14 residues. The germline V gene has CDR1 SGHTA and CDR2 FQGNSA. This chain's CDR3 is CASSLRNRQYEQYF. The CDR3 region has the DNA TGTGCCAGCAGCTTACGGAACCGACAGTACGAGCAGTACTTC.

The chain links TRBV11-1 to TRBJ2-2, with D perhaps given as TRBD1 or TRBD2 (5 bases each). The V gene lost 0 bases and the J gene lost 2 bases, with 7 bases spanning the gap. This CDR3 comprises 15 residues. Germline assignment: CDR1 SGHAT and CDR2 FQDESV (reference sequence). CDR3 in DNA: TGTGCCAGCAGCTTAGCCGGGACCAACACCGGGGAGCTGTTTTTT. Its protein product is CASSLAGTNTGELFF.

The rearrangement links TRBV11-2 to TRBJ2-2; TRBD1 is a possible D gene (6 bases). This CDR3 has 14 residues. Deletions cut 3 bases from V and 7 bases from J, with 12 bases between. Germline CDR1 reads SGHAT; CDR2 reads FQNNGV. CDR3 amino acids: CASSFTTGFGELFF. Here the CDR3 DNA reads TGTGCCAGCAGCTTTACTACAGGGTTCGGGGAGCTGTTTTTT.

The chain recombines TRBV5-6 with TRBJ1-5; the match to TRBD1 covers 8 bases. V shed 1 base and J 9 bases; nucleotides not matched to a gene: 6. Germline CDR1 is SGHDT and CDR2 is YYEEEE. The CDR3 covers 14 residues. The CDR3 nucleotides are TGTGCCAGCAGCTTGAGGGACAGGCCCAGGCCCCAGCATTTT. Protein: CASSLRDRPRPQHF.

The chain has TRBV18 and TRBJ2-1; possibly TRBD2 for D (5 bases). Germline V gene sequence: CDR1 KGHSH, CDR2 LQKENI. This CDR3 comprises 12 residues. Trimming left V 0 bases short and J 12 bases short, with 9 bases between. The CDR3 here is CASSPPEGVQFF. The DNA of the CDR3 is TGTGCCAGCTCACCACCTGAGGGTGTGCAGTTCTTC.

CDR3 residues: CASSRTGGFYEQYV. Written as DNA, the CDR3 is TGTGCCAGCAGCCGGACAGGGGGATTCTACGAGCAGTACGTC. The rearrangement links TRBV12-3 or TRBV12-4 to TRBJ2-7, with TRBD1 matching over 10 bases. The CDR3 covers 14 residues. Trimming took 6 bases from V and 3 from J; bases not matched to a gene: 5.

The chain couples TRBV3-1 to TRBJ1-1; D is unresolved. Trimming removed 0 bases from V and 3 bases from J, with 11 bases in between. From germline, CDR1 is LGHDT and CDR2 YNNKEL (reference sequence). The CDR3 contains 15 residues. CDR3 coding DNA: TGTGCCAGCAGCCAAGATCCCAGATTTTACACTGAAGCTTTCTTT. Protein: CASSQDPRFYTEAFF.

This clonotype has just a few counts. The chain employs TRBV7-2 and TRBJ2-7; D call uncertain. Trimming cost V 1 base and J 1 base, with 11 bases left between them. CDR3 size: 15 residues. The germline gives CDR1 SGHTA, CDR2 FQGNSA. For the CDR3, the DNA is TGTGCCAGCAGCTTAGAGACTTCCCTGTCCTACGAGCAGTACGTC. This encodes CASSLETSLSYEQYV.

This clonotype has a count of ten or more. The chain combines TRBV29-1 with TRBJ2-6; D assignment may be TRBD1 or TRBD2 (5 bases each). V lost 5 bases and J 0 bases, leaving 14 bases between the germline ends. Looked up from germline, CDR1 is SQVTM and CDR2 is ANQGSEA. The length of the CDR3 is 16 residues. CDR3 sequence reads: CSVFRDGSSGANVLTF. The CDR3, as DNA: TGCAGCGTTTTCCGGGACGGGTCCTCTGGGGCCAACGTCCTGACTTTC.

In its sample, this clonotype was seen a few times. The chain employs TRBV20-1 and TRBJ1-2; D remains ambiguous. The germline CDR1 and CDR2 sequences are DFQATT and SNEGSKA (reference sequence). CDR3 length: 13 residues. Trimming pared 0 bases from V and 3 bases from J, leaving 8 bases between. Here the CDR3 reads CSARDGGDYGYTF. Here the CDR3 DNA reads TGCAGTGCTAGAGATGGCGGGGACTATGGCTACACCTTC.

The chain recombines TRBV6-5 with TRBJ1-1; D may be TRBD1 (6 bases). Trimming took 2 bases from V and 11 from J, leaving 15 bases between them. The V gene's germline CDR1 is MNHEY and CDR2 SVGAGI. The CDR3 spans 13 residues. The CDR3 protein is CASSYTSGAEAFF. As DNA, the CDR3 is TGTGCCAGCAGTTACACCTCGGGGGCCGAGGCTTTCTTT.

The chain couples TRBV7-2 to TRBJ2-1; D is unresolved. Germline CDR1 reads SGHTA; CDR2 reads FQGNSA. There are 12 residues in the CDR3. V was shortened by 0 bases and J by 8 bases, with 5 bases between the two germline ends. CDR3 nucleotide sequence: TGTGCCAGCAGCTTAGCTCGTGATGAGCAGTTCTTC. Amino acid sequence: CASSLARDEQFF.

This clonotype was counted only a few times. The genes are TRBV10-3 and TRBJ1-1; the D gene is possibly TRBD1 (6 bases). The CDR3 loop spans 14 amino acids. CDR1 is ENHRY and CDR2 is SYGVKD in the germline V gene. V was trimmed by 0 bases and J by 12 bases, leaving 17 bases between them. CDR3 protein: CAISESRGGGSTFF. DNA for the CDR3: TGTGCCATCAGTGAGTCGAGGGGGGGTGGTTCGACTTTCTTT.

This clonotype has a count of ten or more. The chain links TRBV6-5 to TRBJ2-3; D possibly corresponds to TRBD2 (7 bases). The CDR3 has 15 residues. Germline V lookup: CDR1 MNHEY, CDR2 SVGAGI. Trimming removed 7 bases from V and 2 bases from J, with 16 bases in between. CDR3 nucleotides: TGTGCCAGCACCACACCGGGGGGCAACACAGATACGCAGTATTTT. It translates to CASTTPGGNTDTQYF.

A few counts support this clonotype. The CDR3 loop is CATTYKLVTQTGELFF. Written as DNA, the CDR3 is TGTGCCACCACCTATAAACTTGTAACCCAGACCGGGGAGCTGTTTTTT. The J gene is TRBJ2-2, the V gene TRBV7-2, with no clear D. Germline CDR1 reads SGHTA; CDR2 reads FQGNSA. V lost 10 bases, J lost 5 bases, and 23 bases lay in between. The CDR3 consists of 16 residues.

Only a few counts were recorded for this clonotype. V gene TRBV5-1 combines with J gene TRBJ2-2; D may be TRBD2 (6 bases). CDR1 and CDR2 (germline): SGHRS, YFSETQ. The CDR3 is 16 residues long. V lost 1 base and J 1 base, leaving 11 bases between the germline ends. Here the CDR3 DNA reads TGCGCCAGCAGCTTGCCGGGGGATAGGAACACCGGGGAGCTGTTTTTT. It yields the protein CASSLPGDRNTGELFF.

V and J are TRBV6-2 or TRBV6-3 and TRBJ1-5, with TRBD1 as a possible D gene (5 bases). Germline V gene sequence: CDR1 MNHEY, CDR2 SVGEGT. CDR3 length: 15 residues. The V end was cut by 2 bases, the J end by 9 bases, with 17 bases between. CDR3 nucleotide sequence: TGTGCCAGCAGTTACGGGACCGAGGGAAGCACGCCCCAGCATTTT. It specifies CASSYGTEGSTPQHF.

The chain employs TRBV5-1 and TRBJ2-7; TRBD2 agrees at 8 bases. After removal of 4 bases from V and 0 bases from J, the junction contained 6 bases not matched to a gene. This CDR3 has 15 amino acids. Germline CDR1 SGHRS, CDR2 YFSETQ. CDR3 sequence reads: CASSQGLGTSYEQYF. The CDR3 nucleotides are TGCGCCAGCAGCCAGGGACTAGGGACCTCCTACGAGCAGTACTTC. Looking up the rest from reference TRBV5-1 and TRBJ2-7 gives the full variable domain: KAGVTQTPRYLIKTRGQQVTLSCSPISGHRSVSWYQQTPGQGLQFLFEYFSETQRNKGNFPGRFSGRQFSNSRSEMNVSTLELGDSALYLCASSQGLGTSYEQYFGPGTRLTVT.

The chain has TRBV29-1 and TRBJ2-4; 10 positions agree with TRBD1. CDR1 is SQVTM, CDR2 ANQGSEA, per germline. The trim removed 6 bases at V and 0 bases at J, leaving 20 bases unmatched. The CDR3 is 20 amino acids. The CDR3 protein is CSVAVGRDRGILLAKNIQYF. DNA of the CDR3: TGCAGCGTGGCAGTAGGTCGGGACAGGGGTATACTTTTAGCCAAAAACATTCAGTACTTC.